This passage covers 29 T cell receptor beta chains from one sample sequenced in a study of regulatory T cells in long-lasting Graves disease. Time point noted: newly diagnosed GD, antithyroid drugs for less than 3 months. Making the TCR library involved RNA that had been extracted from PBMCs. In building TCR beta libraries, iRepertoire HTBI primers were used together with Arm-PCR of CDR3 regions. TCRdb called the multiplex PCR reads again in MiXCR, with one record for every CDR3 protein. The data hold roughly 260,000 distinct CDR3 sequences, with about 20% observed a single time. These same data were also listed under a study on T cells in Graves' hyperthyroidism and ophthalmopathy.

The sequencing used peripheral blood mononuclear cells (PBMCs), collected at new diagnosis, from a patient treated with antithyroid drugs. These receptors were obtained from a woman in her 30s with Graves disease.

The table lists this clonotype with a few counts. The rearrangement joins TRBV5-6 to TRBJ1-3; TRBD1 matches at 7 bases. Germline CDR1 reads SGHDT; CDR2 reads YYEEEE. Trimming removed 2 bases from V and 0 bases from J; junction bases left unmatched: 5. This CDR3 contains 16 residues. Here the CDR3 reads CASSLQGRYSGNTIYF. The CDR3 nucleotides read TGTGCCAGCAGCTTACAGGGGCGGTACTCTGGAAACACCATATATTTT.

The chain combines TRBV7-2 with TRBJ1-2; D might be TRBD1 (6 bases). The V end lost 3 bases, the J end lost 0 bases, and 14 bases lay between the germline ends. The CDR3 has 16 residues. Germline assignment: CDR1 SGHTA and CDR2 FQGNSA. The CDR3 sequence: CASSFTLDRSNYGYTF. DNA of the CDR3: TGTGCCAGCAGCTTTACCCTGGACAGATCTAACTATGGCTACACCTTC.

This clonotype was seen at least ten times. V gene TRBV7-6 combines with J gene TRBJ1-2, with TRBD1 identical over 9 bases. The V segment lost 5 bases and the J segment 5 bases; nucleotides outside the gene matches: 6. The CDR3 length is 14 residues. Germline V gene sequence: CDR1 SGHVS, CDR2 FNYEAQ. CDR3 sequence (DNA): TGTGCCAGCAGCCCGACGACAGGGGGGTATGGCTACACCTTC. Translated, it gives CASSPTTGGYGYTF. The complete variable domain, with remaining parts taken from reference TRBV7-6 and TRBJ1-2, reads GAGVSQSPRYKVTKRGQDVALRCDPISGHVSLYWYRQALGQGPEFLTYFNYEAQQDKSGLPNDRFSAERPEGSISTLTIQRTEQRDSAMYRCASSPTTGGYGYTFGSGTRLTVV.

This clonotype was counted at least ten times. The CDR3 region has the DNA TGTGCCAGCTCACCGTTACCGGGGCTCTCTGGAAACACCATATATTTT. This translates into CASSPLPGLSGNTIYF. The gene calls are TRBV18 and TRBJ1-3; possibly TRBD1 for D (5 bases). The CDR3 sequence is 16 residues long. Trimming took 3 bases from V and 0 from J, leaving 12 bases between them. Germline V CDR1 and CDR2: KGHSH, LQKENI. Filled out from reference TRBV18 and TRBJ1-3, the complete variable domain reads NAGVMQNPRHLVRRRGQEARLRCSPMKGHSHVYWYRQLPEEGLKFMVYLQKENIIDESGMPKERFSAEFPKEGPSILRIQQVVRGDSAAYFCASSPLPGLSGNTIYFGEGSWLTVV.

This clonotype was seen repeatedly, ten times or more. The V gene is TRBV20-1, the J gene TRBJ2-3, with a possible D match to TRBD1 (5 bases). CDR1 is DFQATT and CDR2 is SNEGSKA in the germline V gene (reference sequence). The V and J ends lost 1 base and 2 bases respectively, with 7 bases between them. This CDR3 comprises 13 residues. The CDR3 loop reads CSARGQLTDTQYF. In nucleotides, the CDR3 is TGCAGTGCTAGAGGACAGCTCACAGATACGCAGTATTTT.

This chain links TRBV14 with TRBJ1-1; D is perhaps TRBD1 (5 bases). The CDR3 is 13 amino acids. V lost 0 bases, J lost 5 bases, and 7 bases lay in between. Germline V gives CDR1 SGHDN, CDR2 FVKESK. CDR3 residues: CASSQEGRTEAFF. The DNA of the CDR3 is TGTGCCAGCAGCCAAGAGGGGCGAACTGAAGCTTTCTTT.

This clonotype was found many times. This rearrangement joins TRBV27 to TRBJ2-1; D is perhaps TRBD1 (6 bases). V was shortened by 4 bases and J by 9 bases, with 16 bases between the two germline ends. The germline CDR1 and CDR2 sequences are MNHEY and SMNVEV (reference sequence). The CDR3 loop spans 14 amino acids. The CDR3 bases are TGTGCCAGCAGTTCCGGGATCCAGGGGTTTGAGCAGTTCTTC. Residues: CASSSGIQGFEQFF.

At least ten counts were recorded for this clonotype. The gene calls are TRBV20-1 and TRBJ1-3; no firm D call. CDR3 length: 13 residues. CDR1 DFQATT and CDR2 SNEGSKA come from the germline V gene (reference sequence). CDR3 nucleotide sequence: TGCGCTCTGACGAAGGATTCTGGAAACACCATATATTTT. Translated, it gives CALTKDSGNTIYF.

This clonotype was found many times. The J gene is TRBJ2-2, the V gene TRBV2, with 7 bases lining up with TRBD2. V lost 6 bases, J lost 5 bases, and 6 bases stayed unmatched. Germline lookup yields CDR1 SNHLY and CDR2 FYNNEI. The CDR3 consists of 14 residues. The CDR3 DNA reads as TGTGCCAGCAGCCGGGAGGCGCGGACCGGGGAGCTGTTTTTT. The encoded protein is CASSREARTGELFF.

This clonotype has only a few counts. The chain has TRBV5-4 and TRBJ2-2; D perhaps matches TRBD1 (7 bases). With 7 bases removed from V and 5 bases from J, the gap between germline ends came to 18 bases. This CDR3 region has 15 residues. The V gene's germline CDR1 is SGHNT and CDR2 YYREEE (reference sequence). In DNA, the CDR3 is TGTGCCAGCGCGGGACAGCCCTCGAGTACCGGGGAGCTGTTTTTT. This sequence encodes CASAGQPSSTGELFF.

This clonotype was picked up many times. The rearrangement joins TRBV20-1 to TRBJ1-1; D is perhaps TRBD1 (5 bases). Germline CDR1 reads DFQATT; CDR2 reads SNEGSKA (reference sequence). There are 12 residues in the CDR3. V was clipped by 4 bases and J by 1 base, with 7 bases between them. The CDR3 DNA follows: TGCAGTGCTAAAAGGGGGAACACTGAAGCTTTCTTT. It translates to CSAKRGNTEAFF.

The chain carries TRBV7-8 and TRBJ2-7; D possibly matches TRBD1 or TRBD2 (5 bases each). The CDR3 runs to 14 residues. CDR1 is SGHVS and CDR2 is FQNEAQ in the germline V gene. Between the trimmed V and J ends, which lost 1 base and 0 bases, there was a span of 7 bases. DNA for the CDR3: TGTGCCAGCAGCTTAGGGGGGACCTCCTACGAGCAGTACTTC. It specifies CASSLGGTSYEQYF.

This clonotype has only a few counts. The DNA for the CDR3 is TGCGCCAGCAGCTTTTCGAGACAGCCGGGTTACAAGCAGTACTTC. Encoded protein: CASSFSRQPGYKQYF. The genes are TRBV5-1 and TRBJ2-7; D perhaps matches TRBD1 (5 bases). The germline gives CDR1 SGHRS, CDR2 YFSETQ. The CDR3 runs 15 residues. Trimming removed 2 bases at V and 8 bases at J, with 20 bases between.

The CDR3 loop is CASSYAAEAFF. CDR3 DNA: TGTGCCAGCAGCTACGCCGCGGAAGCTTTCTTT. The chain recombines TRBV28 with TRBJ1-1; D gene unclear. CDR3 length equals 11 residues. V lost 6 bases to trimming and J lost 8 bases, with 10 bases between them. Germline CDR1 and CDR2: MDHEN and SYDVKM.

This clonotype was observed at least ten times. The V and J genes are TRBV7-2 and TRBJ1-3, with D unclear. This CDR3 is 19 amino acids long. V lost 4 bases and J 5 bases, leaving 27 bases between the germline ends. Germline V gene lookup returns CDR1 SGHTA and CDR2 FQGNSA. The CDR3 DNA reads TGTGCCAGCAGCTCTAACCTGGCTACGGTCACCCAGAGCAGAAACACCATATATTTT. The encoded protein is CASSSNLATVTQSRNTIYF. The full variable domain, rest sourced from reference TRBV7-2 and TRBJ1-3, is GAGVSQSPSNKVTEKGKDVELRCDPISGHTALYWYRQSLGQGLEFLIYFQGNSAPDKSGLPSDRFSAERTGGSVSTLTIQRTQQEDSAVYLCASSSNLATVTQSRNTIYFGEGSWLTVV.

In this sample, this clonotype turned up many times. This chain links TRBV2 with TRBJ2-5; D uncertain. V was trimmed by 1 base and J by 5 bases, leaving 8 bases between them. This CDR3 contains 13 residues. CDR1 is SNHLY, CDR2 FYNNEI, per germline. CDR3 in amino acids: CASSEDMRETQYF. For the CDR3, the DNA is TGTGCCAGCAGTGAAGATATGCGTGAGACCCAGTACTTC.

Written as DNA, the CDR3 is TGCAGCGGCCGACAGGGCACTGAAGCTTTCTTT. Protein product: CSGRQGTEAFF. The J gene is TRBJ1-1, the V gene TRBV29-1, with TRBD1 matching over 7 bases. This CDR3 spans 11 amino acids. V was pared by 7 bases and J by 4 bases, with 3 bases of the junction left unmatched. CDR1 SQVTM and CDR2 ANQGSEA come from the germline V gene.

This clonotype has ten or more counts. The V and J genes are TRBV7-9 and TRBJ1-2; D unclear. Germline values: CDR1 SEHNR, CDR2 FQNEAQ (reference sequence). The V end was cut by 5 bases, the J end by 3 bases, with 10 bases between. The CDR3 length is 13 residues. The CDR3 reads CASSDIGDYGYTF. The DNA for the CDR3 is TGTGCCAGCAGCGATATCGGGGACTATGGCTACACCTTC.

This clonotype was found many times. The chain is built from TRBV2 and TRBJ1-1; maybe TRBD1 (6 bases). This CDR3 is 13 amino acids long. V gave up 1 base and J gave up 9 bases, with 12 bases separating them. CDR1 and CDR2 (germline): SNHLY, FYNNEI. CDR3 protein: CASSEGRDTQAFF. DNA of the CDR3: TGTGCCAGCAGTGAAGGCCGGGACACACAAGCTTTCTTT.

This clonotype was detected ten times or more. V gene TRBV19 combines with J gene TRBJ1-2; D remains ambiguous. The germline gives CDR1 LNHDA, CDR2 SQIVND (reference sequence). This CDR3 comprises 14 residues. The germline V and J ends were trimmed by 3 bases and 4 bases, with 12 bases remaining between them. The CDR3 sequence: CASSIGDPGYGYTF. CDR3 in DNA: TGTGCCAGTAGTATCGGAGATCCTGGCTATGGCTACACCTTC.

This clonotype was counted many times. One end of the junction does not line up with germline, which may come from a read error. This sequence joins TRBV5-1 and TRBJ1-1, with unresolved D. The CDR3 is made up of 14 amino acids. The germline V gene encodes CDR1 SGHRS and CDR2 YFSETQ. The CDR3 is CASSLQVMNTEAFF. The CDR3 DNA sequence: TGTGCCAGCAGCTTGCAAGTAATGAACACTGAAGCTTTCTTT. The whole variable domain, filled in from reference TRBV5-1 and TRBJ1-1, reads KAGVTQTPRYLIKTRGQQVTLSCSPISGHRSVSWYQQTPGQGLQFLFEYFSETQRNKGNFPGRFSGRQFSNSRSEMNVSTLELGDSALYLCASSLQVMNTEAFFGQGTRLTVV.

This clonotype showed up many times. The chain links TRBV6-1 to TRBJ1-2; D perhaps matches TRBD1 (6 bases). Trimming left V 6 bases short and J 5 bases short, with 19 bases between. Germline assignment: CDR1 MNHNS and CDR2 SASEGT. The CDR3 is made up of 15 amino acids. As DNA, the CDR3 is TGTGCCAGCAGGAGAAGCTCAGGGGTAGAATATGGCTACACCTTC. Its translation: CASRRSSGVEYGYTF.

This clonotype was picked up many times. The chain uses TRBV11-2 and TRBJ2-5; possible D gene TRBD1, 5 bases. Trimming removed 5 bases at V and 3 bases at J, with 16 bases between. Germline V gene sequence: CDR1 SGHAT, CDR2 FQNNGV. CDR3 length: 15 residues. This CDR3 is CASSVSGHSEETQYF. CDR3 in DNA: TGTGCCAGCAGCGTATCAGGGCACTCAGAAGAGACCCAGTACTTC. The full variable domain, in which reference TRBV11-2 and TRBJ2-5 provide the parts outside the CDR3, is EAGVAQSPRYKIIEKRQSVAFWCNPISGHATLYWYQQILGQGPKLLIQFQNNGVVDDSQLPKDRFSAERLKGVDSTLKIQPAKLEDSAVYLCASSVSGHSEETQYFGPGTRLLVL.

This chain joins TRBV4-2 and TRBJ1-5, with 9 nucleotides matching TRBD1. This CDR3 has 18 amino acids. V lost 0 bases and J lost 4; bases outside the gene matches: 10. Germline V gives CDR1 LGHNA, CDR2 YNFKEQ. CDR3 in amino acids: CASSQDLGGQGRNQPQHF. The CDR3 DNA reads as TGTGCCAGCAGCCAAGATTTGGGGGGACAGGGTAGGAATCAGCCCCAGCATTTT.

The CDR3 protein is CASSSGTGPSGYTF. In DNA form, the CDR3 reads TGTGCCAGCAGCTCCGGGACAGGGCCGAGTGGCTACACCTTC. This chain connects TRBV11-2 to TRBJ1-2; 9 bases align to TRBD1. The V and J ends lost 4 bases and 7 bases, in that order; junction bases with no gene match: 7. The germline CDR1 and CDR2 sequences are SGHAT and FQNNGV. The CDR3 has 14 amino acids.

The chain recombines TRBV7-2 with TRBJ1-1; the D gene is possibly TRBD1 (5 bases). CDR3 length: 15 amino acids. CDR1 and CDR2 from the germline V gene are SGHTA and FQGNSA. The ends were cut back, 3 bases at V and 1 base at J, with 12 bases in the middle. The CDR3 coding sequence is TGTGCCAGCAGCTTGGGGTGGACATCGAACACTGAAGCTTTCTTT. It specifies CASSLGWTSNTEAFF.

This clonotype has at least ten counts. V is TRBV6-1 and J is TRBJ2-3; TRBD2 matches at 9 bases. CDR1 and CDR2 (germline): MNHNS, SASEGT. Trimming cost V 2 bases and J 0 bases; bases outside gene matches: 9. CDR3 length: 18 residues. CDR3 nucleotide sequence: TGTGCCAGCAGTGAATGGAATAGCGGGGGCACTAGCACAGATACGCAGTATTTT. As protein: CASSEWNSGGTSTDTQYF.

This clonotype has more than one count but fewer than ten. This chain uses TRBV6-9 with TRBJ2-6, with 7 bases identical to TRBD2. The V and J ends lost 4 bases and 4 bases, in that order; junction bases with no gene match: 1. The CDR3 loop spans 14 amino acids. Germline assignment: CDR1 MNHGY and CDR2 SVAAGI. Here the CDR3 DNA reads TGTGCCAGCAGTTCCGGGAGGGGGGCCAACGTCCTGACTTTC. It translates to CASSSGRGANVLTF.

This clonotype appeared many times. The CDR3 bases are TGTGCTAGTGGTTTGCCAACTGGGGGACACCTTATACCTGGAAACACCATATATTTT. This translates into CASGLPTGGHLIPGNTIYF. The genes are TRBV12-5 and TRBJ1-3, with D perhaps matching TRBD1 (6 bases). The CDR3 is 19 residues long. Trimming left V 2 bases short and J 2 bases short, with 22 bases between. From germline, CDR1 is LGHNT and CDR2 FRNRAP.